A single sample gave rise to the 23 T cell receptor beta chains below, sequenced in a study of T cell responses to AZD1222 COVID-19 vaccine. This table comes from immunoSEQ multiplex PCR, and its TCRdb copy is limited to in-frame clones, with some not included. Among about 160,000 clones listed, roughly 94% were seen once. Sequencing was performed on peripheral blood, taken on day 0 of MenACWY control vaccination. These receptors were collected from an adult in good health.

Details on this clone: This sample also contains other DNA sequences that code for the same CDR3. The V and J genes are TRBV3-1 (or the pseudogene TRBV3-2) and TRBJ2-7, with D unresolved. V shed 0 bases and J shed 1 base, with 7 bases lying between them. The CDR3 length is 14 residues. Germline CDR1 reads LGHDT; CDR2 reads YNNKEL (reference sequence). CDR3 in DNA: TGTGCCAGCAGCCAAGATCCGCAGTCCTACGAGCAGTACTTC. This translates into CASSQDPQSYEQYF.

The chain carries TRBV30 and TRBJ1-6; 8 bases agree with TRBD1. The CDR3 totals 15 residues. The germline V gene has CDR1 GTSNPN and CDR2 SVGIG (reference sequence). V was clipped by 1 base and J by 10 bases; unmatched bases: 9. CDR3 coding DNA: TGTGCCTGGAGTGAACTGACAGGGGATAGGTCACCCCTCCACTTT. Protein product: CAWSELTGDRSPLHF.

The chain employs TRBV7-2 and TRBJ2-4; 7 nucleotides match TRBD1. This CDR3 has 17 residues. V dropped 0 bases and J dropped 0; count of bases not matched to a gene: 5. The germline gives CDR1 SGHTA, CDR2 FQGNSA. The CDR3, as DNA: TGTGCCAGCAGCTTAGCAGGGACAGCACTAGCCAAAAACATTCAGTACTTC. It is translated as CASSLAGTALAKNIQYF. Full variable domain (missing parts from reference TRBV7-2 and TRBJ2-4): GAGVSQSPSNKVTEKGKDVELRCDPISGHTALYWYRQSLGQGLEFLIYFQGNSAPDKSGLPSDRFSAERTGGSVSTLTIQRTQQEDSAVYLCASSLAGTALAKNIQYFGAGTRLSVL.

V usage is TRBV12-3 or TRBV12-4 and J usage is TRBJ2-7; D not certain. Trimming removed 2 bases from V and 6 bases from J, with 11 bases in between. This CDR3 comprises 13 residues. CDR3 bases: TGTGCCAGCAGTTTAATGACCCTGAGCGAGCAGTACTTC. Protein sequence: CASSLMTLSEQYF.

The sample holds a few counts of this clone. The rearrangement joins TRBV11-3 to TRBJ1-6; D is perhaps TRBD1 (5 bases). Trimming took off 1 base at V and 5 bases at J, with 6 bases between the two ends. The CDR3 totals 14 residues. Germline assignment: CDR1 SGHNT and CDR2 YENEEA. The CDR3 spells CASSLGTNNSPLHF. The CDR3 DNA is TGTGCCAGCAGCTTAGGGACAAATAATTCACCCCTCCACTTT.

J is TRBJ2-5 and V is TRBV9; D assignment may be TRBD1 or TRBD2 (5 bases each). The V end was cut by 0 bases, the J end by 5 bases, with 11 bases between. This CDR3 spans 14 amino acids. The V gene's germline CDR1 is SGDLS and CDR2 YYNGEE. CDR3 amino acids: CASSVGDPGETQYF. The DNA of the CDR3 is TGTGCCAGCAGCGTAGGGGACCCCGGGGAGACCCAGTACTTC.

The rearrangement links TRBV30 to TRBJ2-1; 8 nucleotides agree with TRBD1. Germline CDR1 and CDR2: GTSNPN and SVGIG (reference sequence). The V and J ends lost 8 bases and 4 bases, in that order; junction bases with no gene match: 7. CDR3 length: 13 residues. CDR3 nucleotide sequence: TGTGCCCACCGGGACAGGACTTACAATGAGCAGTTCTTC. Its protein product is CAHRDRTYNEQFF.

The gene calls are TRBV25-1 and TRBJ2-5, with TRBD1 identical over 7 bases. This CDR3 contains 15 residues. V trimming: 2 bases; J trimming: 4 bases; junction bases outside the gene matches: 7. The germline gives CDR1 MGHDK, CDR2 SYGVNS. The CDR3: CASSEPGTVRETQYF. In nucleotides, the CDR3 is TGTGCCAGCAGTGAACCAGGGACAGTAAGAGAGACCCAGTACTTC.

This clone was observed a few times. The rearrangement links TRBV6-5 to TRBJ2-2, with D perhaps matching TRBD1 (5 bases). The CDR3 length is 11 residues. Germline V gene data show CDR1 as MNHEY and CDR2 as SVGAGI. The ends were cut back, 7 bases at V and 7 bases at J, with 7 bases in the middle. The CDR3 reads CASTRGGELFF. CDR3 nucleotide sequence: TGTGCCAGCACAAGGGGCGGGGAGCTGTTTTTT.

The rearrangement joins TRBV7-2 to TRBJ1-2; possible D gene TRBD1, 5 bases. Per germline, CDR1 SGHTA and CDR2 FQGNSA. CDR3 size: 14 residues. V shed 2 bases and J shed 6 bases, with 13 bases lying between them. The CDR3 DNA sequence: TGTGCCAGCAGCTTAAAAGTCGGGACGGATGGCTACACCTTC. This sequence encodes CASSLKVGTDGYTF.

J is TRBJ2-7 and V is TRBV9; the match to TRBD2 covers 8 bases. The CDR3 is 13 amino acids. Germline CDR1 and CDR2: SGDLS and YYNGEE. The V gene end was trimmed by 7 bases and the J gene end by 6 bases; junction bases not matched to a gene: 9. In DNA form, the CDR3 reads TGTGCCAGCGGGGCTAGCGGGCCCTCCGAGCAGTACTTC. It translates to CASGASGPSEQYF.

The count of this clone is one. In DNA form, the CDR3 reads TGTGCCACCAGCAGAGATGGGAGACAGGCTCTCTCTGGAAACACCATATATTTT. Translating gives CATSRDGRQALSGNTIYF. This chain connects TRBV15 to TRBJ1-3, with TRBD1 as a possible D gene (6 bases). The CDR3 sequence is 18 residues long. Germline assignment: CDR1 LNHNV and CDR2 YYDKDF (reference sequence). With 0 bases removed from V and 0 bases from J, the gap between germline ends came to 15 bases. Looking up the rest from reference TRBV15 and TRBJ1-3 gives the full variable domain: DAMVIQNPRYQVTQFGKPVTLSCSQTLNHNVMYWYQQKSSQAPKLLFHYYDKDFNNEADTPDNFQSRRPNTSFCFLDIRSPGLGDTAMYLCATSRDGRQALSGNTIYFGEGSWLTVV.

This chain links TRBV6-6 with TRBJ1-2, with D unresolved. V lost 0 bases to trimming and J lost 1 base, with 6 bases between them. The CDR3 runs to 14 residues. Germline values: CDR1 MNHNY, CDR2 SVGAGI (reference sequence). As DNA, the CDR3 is TGTGCCAGCAGTTACTCGATCTTTAACTATGGCTACACCTTC. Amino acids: CASSYSIFNYGYTF.

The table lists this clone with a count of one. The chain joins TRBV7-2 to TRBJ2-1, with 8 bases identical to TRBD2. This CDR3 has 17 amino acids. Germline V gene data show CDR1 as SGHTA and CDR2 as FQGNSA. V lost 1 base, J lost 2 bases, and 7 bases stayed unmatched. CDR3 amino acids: CASSLGVAGNPYNEQFF. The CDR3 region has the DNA TGTGCCAGCAGCTTAGGAGTAGCGGGAAACCCCTACAATGAGCAGTTCTTC.

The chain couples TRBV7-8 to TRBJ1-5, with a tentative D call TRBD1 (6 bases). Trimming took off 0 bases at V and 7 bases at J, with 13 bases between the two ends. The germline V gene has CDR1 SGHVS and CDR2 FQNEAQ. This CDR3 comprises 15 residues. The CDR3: CASSLAGRGNQPQHF. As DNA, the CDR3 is TGTGCCAGCAGCTTAGCAGGCAGGGGTAACCAGCCCCAGCATTTT.

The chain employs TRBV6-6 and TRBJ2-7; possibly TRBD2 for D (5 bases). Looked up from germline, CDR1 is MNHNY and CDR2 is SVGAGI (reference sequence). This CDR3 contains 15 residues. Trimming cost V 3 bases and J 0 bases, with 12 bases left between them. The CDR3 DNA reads TGTGCCAGCAGTTATTACCCCGGGGACTCCTACGAGCAGTACTTC. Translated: CASSYYPGDSYEQYF.

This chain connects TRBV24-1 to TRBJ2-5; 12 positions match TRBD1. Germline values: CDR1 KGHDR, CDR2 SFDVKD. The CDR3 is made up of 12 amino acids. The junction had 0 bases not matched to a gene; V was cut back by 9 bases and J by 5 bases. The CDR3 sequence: CATGTGGETQYF. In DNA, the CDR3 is TGTGCCACCGGGACAGGGGGCGAGACCCAGTACTTC.

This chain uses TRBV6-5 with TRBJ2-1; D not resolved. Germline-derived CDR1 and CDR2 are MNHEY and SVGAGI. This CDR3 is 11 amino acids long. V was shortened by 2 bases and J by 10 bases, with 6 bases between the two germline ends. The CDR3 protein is CASSYGWEQFF. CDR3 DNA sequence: TGTGCCAGCAGTTACGGATGGGAGCAGTTCTTC.

The CDR3 nucleotides read TGCAGCGTTCTAGCGGGGAGCACAGATACGCAGTATTTT. Amino acids: CSVLAGSTDTQYF. The chain has TRBV29-1 and TRBJ2-3; 9 positions match TRBD2. CDR1 is SQVTM and CDR2 is ANQGSEA in the germline V gene. The V and J ends lost 5 bases and 0 bases, in that order; junction bases with no gene match: 0. The length of the CDR3 is 13 residues.

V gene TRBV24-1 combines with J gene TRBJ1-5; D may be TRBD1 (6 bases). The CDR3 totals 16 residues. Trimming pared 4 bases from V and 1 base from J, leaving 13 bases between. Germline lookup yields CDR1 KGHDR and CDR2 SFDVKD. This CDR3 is CATSDTRGGSNQPQHF. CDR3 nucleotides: TGTGCCACCAGTGACACAAGGGGGGGGAGCAATCAGCCCCAGCATTTT.

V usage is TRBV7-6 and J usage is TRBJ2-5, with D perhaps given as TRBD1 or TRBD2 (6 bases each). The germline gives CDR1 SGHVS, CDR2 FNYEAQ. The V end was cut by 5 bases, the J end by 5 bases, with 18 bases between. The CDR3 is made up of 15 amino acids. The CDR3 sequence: CASSLKGGDVETQYF. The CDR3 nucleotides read TGTGCCAGCAGCCTAAAGGGGGGAGATGTCGAGACCCAGTACTTC.

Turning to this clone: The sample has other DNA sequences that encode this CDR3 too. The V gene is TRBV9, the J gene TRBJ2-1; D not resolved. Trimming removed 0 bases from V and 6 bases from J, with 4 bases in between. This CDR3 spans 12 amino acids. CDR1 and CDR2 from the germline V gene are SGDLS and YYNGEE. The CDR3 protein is CASSVGLNEQFF. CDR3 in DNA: TGTGCCAGCAGCGTAGGCCTCAATGAGCAGTTCTTC.

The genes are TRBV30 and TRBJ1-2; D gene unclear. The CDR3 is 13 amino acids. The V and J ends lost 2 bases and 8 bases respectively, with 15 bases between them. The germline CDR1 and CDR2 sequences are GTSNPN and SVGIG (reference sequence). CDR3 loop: CAWSLGQARGYTF. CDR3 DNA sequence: TGTGCCTGGAGTCTGGGCCAGGCGAGAGGCTACACCTTC. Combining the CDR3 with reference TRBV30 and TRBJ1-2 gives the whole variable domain SQTIHQWPATLVQPVGSPLSLECTVEGTSNPNLYWYRQAAGRGLQLLFYSVGIGQISSEVPQNLSASRPQDRQFILSSKKLLLSDSGFYLCAWSLGQARGYTFGSGTRLTVV.